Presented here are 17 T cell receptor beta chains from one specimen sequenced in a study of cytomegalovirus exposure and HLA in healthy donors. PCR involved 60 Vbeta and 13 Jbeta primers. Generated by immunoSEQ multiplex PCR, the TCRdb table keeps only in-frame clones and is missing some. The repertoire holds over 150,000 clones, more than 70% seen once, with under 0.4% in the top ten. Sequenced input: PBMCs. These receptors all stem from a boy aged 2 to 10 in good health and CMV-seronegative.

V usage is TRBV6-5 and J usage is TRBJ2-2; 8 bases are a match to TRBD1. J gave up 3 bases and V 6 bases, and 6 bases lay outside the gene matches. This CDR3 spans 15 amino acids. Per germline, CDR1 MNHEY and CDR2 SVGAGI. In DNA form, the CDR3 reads TGTGCCAGCAGAAAGACAGGGGCGGACACCGGGGAGCTGTTTTTT. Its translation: CASRKTGADTGELFF.

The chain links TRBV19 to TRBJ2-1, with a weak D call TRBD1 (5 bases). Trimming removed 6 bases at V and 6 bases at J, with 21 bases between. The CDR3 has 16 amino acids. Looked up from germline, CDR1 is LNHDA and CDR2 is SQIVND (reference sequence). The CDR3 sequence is CASSFRGSTPSNEQFF. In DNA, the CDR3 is TGTGCCAGTAGCTTTAGGGGCTCTACCCCCTCCAATGAGCAGTTCTTC.

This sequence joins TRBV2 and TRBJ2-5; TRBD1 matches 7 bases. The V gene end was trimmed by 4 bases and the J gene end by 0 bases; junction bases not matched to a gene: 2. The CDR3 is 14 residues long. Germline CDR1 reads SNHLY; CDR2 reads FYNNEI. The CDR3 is CASSADRDQETQYF. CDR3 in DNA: TGTGCCAGCAGTGCTGACAGGGACCAAGAGACCCAGTACTTC. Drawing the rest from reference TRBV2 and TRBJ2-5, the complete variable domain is EPEVTQTPSHQVTQMGQEVILRCVPISNHLYFYWYRQILGQKVEFLVSFYNNEISEKSEIFDDQFSVERPDGSNFTLKIRSTKLEDSAMYFCASSADRDQETQYFGPGTRLLVL.

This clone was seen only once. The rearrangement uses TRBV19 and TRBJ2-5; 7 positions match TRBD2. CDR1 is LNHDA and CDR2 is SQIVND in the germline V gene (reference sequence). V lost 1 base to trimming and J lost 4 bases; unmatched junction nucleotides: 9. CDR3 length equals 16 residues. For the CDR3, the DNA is TGTGCCAGTAGTATAGTCGTTAGGGGACTATCAGAGACCCAGTACTTC. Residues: CASSIVVRGLSETQYF.

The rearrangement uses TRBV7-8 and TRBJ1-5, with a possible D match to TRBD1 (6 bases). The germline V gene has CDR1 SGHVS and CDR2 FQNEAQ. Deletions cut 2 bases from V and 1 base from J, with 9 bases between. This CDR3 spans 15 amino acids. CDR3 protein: CASSLPRGSNQPQHF. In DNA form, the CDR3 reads TGTGCCAGCAGCTTACCCAGGGGCAGCAATCAGCCCCAGCATTTT.

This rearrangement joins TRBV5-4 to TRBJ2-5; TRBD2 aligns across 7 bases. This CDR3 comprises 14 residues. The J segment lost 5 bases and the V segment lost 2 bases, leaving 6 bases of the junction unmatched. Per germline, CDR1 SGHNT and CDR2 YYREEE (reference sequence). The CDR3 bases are TGTGCCAGCAGCTTTTATACCGGGGGGGAGACCCAGTACTTC. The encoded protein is CASSFYTGGETQYF.

The DNA of the CDR3 is TGCGCCAGCAGCTTACGGACTAGCGCGGACACAGATACGCAGTATTTT. Encoded protein: CASSLRTSADTDTQYF. The rearrangement uses TRBV5-1 and TRBJ2-3, with TRBD2 matching over 9 bases. The ends lost 2 bases at V and 2 bases at J; junction bases unmatched: 6. From germline, CDR1 is SGHRS and CDR2 YFSETQ. This CDR3 is built from 16 residues.

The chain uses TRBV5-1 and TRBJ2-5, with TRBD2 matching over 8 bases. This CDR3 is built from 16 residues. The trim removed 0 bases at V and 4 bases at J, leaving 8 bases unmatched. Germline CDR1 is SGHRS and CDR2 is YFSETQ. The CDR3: CASSLGGAGVAETQYF. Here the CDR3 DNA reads TGCGCCAGCAGCTTGGGGGGAGCGGGAGTGGCAGAGACCCAGTACTTC.

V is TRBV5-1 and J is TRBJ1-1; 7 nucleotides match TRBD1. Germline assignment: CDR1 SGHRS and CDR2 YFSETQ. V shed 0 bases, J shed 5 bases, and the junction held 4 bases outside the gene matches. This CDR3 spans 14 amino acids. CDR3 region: CASSLGQGFTEAFF. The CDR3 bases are TGCGCCAGCAGCTTGGGACAGGGTTTTACTGAAGCTTTCTTT.

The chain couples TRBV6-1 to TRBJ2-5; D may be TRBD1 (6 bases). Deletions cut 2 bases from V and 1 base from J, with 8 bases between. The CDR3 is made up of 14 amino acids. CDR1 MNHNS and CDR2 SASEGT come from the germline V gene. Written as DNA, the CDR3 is TGTGCCAGCAGTGAATTGGACAGCCAAGAGACCCAGTACTTC. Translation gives CASSELDSQETQYF.

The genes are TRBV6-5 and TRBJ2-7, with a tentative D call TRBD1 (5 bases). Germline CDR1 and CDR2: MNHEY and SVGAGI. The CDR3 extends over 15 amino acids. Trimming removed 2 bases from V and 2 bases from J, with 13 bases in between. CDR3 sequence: CASSYAAQDTYEQYF. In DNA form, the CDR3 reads TGTGCCAGCAGTTACGCTGCACAGGATACCTACGAGCAGTACTTC.

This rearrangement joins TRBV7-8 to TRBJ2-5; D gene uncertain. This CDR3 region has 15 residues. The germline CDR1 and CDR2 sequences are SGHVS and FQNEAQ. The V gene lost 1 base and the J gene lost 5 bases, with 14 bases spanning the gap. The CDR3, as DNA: TGTGCCAGCAGCTTAGTCAGTACATCCAGGGAGACCCAGTACTTC. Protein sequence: CASSLVSTSRETQYF.

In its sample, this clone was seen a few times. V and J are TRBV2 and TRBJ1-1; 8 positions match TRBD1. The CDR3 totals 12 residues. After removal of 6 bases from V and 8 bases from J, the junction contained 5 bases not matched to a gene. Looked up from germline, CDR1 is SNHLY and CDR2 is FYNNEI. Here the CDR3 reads CASRGQGLEAFF. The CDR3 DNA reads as TGTGCCAGCAGAGGACAGGGCTTAGAAGCTTTCTTT. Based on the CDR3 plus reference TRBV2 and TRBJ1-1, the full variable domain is EPEVTQTPSHQVTQMGQEVILRCVPISNHLYFYWYRQILGQKVEFLVSFYNNEISEKSEIFDDQFSVERPDGSNFTLKIRSTKLEDSAMYFCASRGQGLEAFFGQGTRLTVV.

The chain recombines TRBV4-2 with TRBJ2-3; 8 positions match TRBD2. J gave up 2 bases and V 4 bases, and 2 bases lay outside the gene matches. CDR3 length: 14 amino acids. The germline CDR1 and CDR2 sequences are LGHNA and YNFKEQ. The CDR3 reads CASSPSGHTDTQYF. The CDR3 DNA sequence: TGTGCCAGCAGCCCTAGCGGGCACACAGATACGCAGTATTTT.

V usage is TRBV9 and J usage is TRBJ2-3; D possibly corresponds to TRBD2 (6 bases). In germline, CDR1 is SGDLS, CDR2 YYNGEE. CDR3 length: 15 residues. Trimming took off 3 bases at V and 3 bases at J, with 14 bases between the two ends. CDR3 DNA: TGTGCCAGCAGCGCCGACCCGGGACTTACAGATACGCAGTATTTT. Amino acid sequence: CASSADPGLTDTQYF.

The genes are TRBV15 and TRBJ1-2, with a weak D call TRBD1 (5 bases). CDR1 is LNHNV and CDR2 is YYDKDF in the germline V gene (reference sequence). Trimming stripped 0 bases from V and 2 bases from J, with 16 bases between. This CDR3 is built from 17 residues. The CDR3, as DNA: TGTGCCACCAGCAGAGAAAGGGTTTACGCAGGGAACTATGGCTACACCTTC. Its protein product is CATSRERVYAGNYGYTF.

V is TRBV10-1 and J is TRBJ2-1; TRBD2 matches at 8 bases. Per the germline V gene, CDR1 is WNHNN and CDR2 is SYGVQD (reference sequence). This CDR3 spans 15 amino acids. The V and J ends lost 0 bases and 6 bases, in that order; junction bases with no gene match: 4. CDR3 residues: CASSESSGGPNEQFF. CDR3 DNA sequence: TGCGCCAGCAGTGAGTCGTCGGGAGGGCCCAATGAGCAGTTCTTC.